These 25 T cell receptor beta chains were sequenced from one sample in a study of metastatic and nonmetastatic thyroid tumors. Nobody among the patients had been given any treatment before thyroid surgery. TCRdb re-analyzed the PCR reads through MiXCR. The sample shows about 93,000 clones, about 12% of them seen only once. Sequencing was performed on blood. The source is a female donor with papillary thyroid cancer or a benign thyroid nodule (not recorded which). Some clones in this sample may be carry-over from other donors' samples.

This clone was recorded at least ten times. The chain links TRBV18 to TRBJ2-2; the match to TRBD2 covers 7 bases. The CDR3 consists of 16 residues. The J segment lost 5 bases and the V segment lost 5 bases, leaving 11 bases of the junction unmatched. Germline V gene lookup returns CDR1 KGHSH and CDR2 LQKENI. CDR3: CASSWTTSKGTGELFF. The CDR3 DNA is TGTGCCAGCTCATGGACGACTAGCAAGGGGACCGGGGAGCTGTTTTTT.

This clone has only a few counts. CDR3 sequence reads: CASSDTGSGELFF. The CDR3 coding sequence is TGTGCCAGCAGCGACACAGGGTCCGGGGAGCTGTTTTTT. This sequence joins TRBV28 and TRBJ2-2, with D tentatively TRBD1 (6 bases). The germline CDR1 and CDR2 sequences are MDHEN and SYDVKM. V was trimmed by 6 bases and J by 6 bases, leaving 11 bases between them. This CDR3 is built from 13 residues.

This clone has at least ten counts. The gene calls are TRBV19 and TRBJ2-1; no definite D call. This CDR3 spans 19 amino acids. Per the germline V gene, CDR1 is LNHDA and CDR2 is SQIVND (reference sequence). V was shortened by 1 base and J by 0 bases, with 19 bases between the two germline ends. CDR3 bases: TGTGCCAGTAGTATAGCGCTCCTGGCTGAATTGAGCTCCTACAATGAGCAGTTCTTC. Translating it yields CASSIALLAELSSYNEQFF.

This clone was observed many times. V gene TRBV6-2 or TRBV6-3 combines with J gene TRBJ1-5; the D gene is possibly TRBD1 (6 bases). This CDR3 is built from 16 residues. V lost 7 bases and J 0 bases, leaving 16 bases between the germline ends. Looked up from germline, CDR1 is MNHEY and CDR2 is SVGEGT. The CDR3 sequence is CASTQRGGNSNQPQHF. In nucleotides, the CDR3 is TGTGCCAGCACCCAGAGGGGGGGGAATAGCAATCAGCCCCAGCATTTT.

This clone was detected many times. This rearrangement joins TRBV3-1 to TRBJ1-1; no clear D. Looked up from germline, CDR1 is LGHDT and CDR2 is YNNKEL (reference sequence). V gave up 0 bases and J gave up 1 base, with 6 bases separating them. The CDR3 runs 14 residues. CDR3 sequence (DNA): TGTGCCAGCAGCCAAGATAGGGCGAACACTGAAGCTTTCTTT. This translates into CASSQDRANTEAFF. Filled out from reference TRBV3-1 and TRBJ1-1, the complete variable domain reads DTAVSQTPKYLVTQMGNDKSIKCEQNLGHDTMYWYKQDSKKFLKIMFSYNNKELIINETVPNRFSPKSPDKAHLNLHINSLELGDSAVYFCASSQDRANTEAFFGQGTRLTVV.

The chain recombines TRBV10-3 with TRBJ2-2, with 13 bases that match TRBD2. The CDR3 runs 17 residues. V was pared by 4 bases and J by 4 bases, with 6 bases of the junction left unmatched. Germline V CDR1 and CDR2: ENHRY, SYGVKD. The CDR3 DNA reads TGTGCCATCAGTGGGACTAGCGGGAGTTATGGCACCGGGGAGCTGTTTTTT. Translating it yields CAISGTSGSYGTGELFF.

V usage is TRBV20-1 and J usage is TRBJ2-1; no clear D gene. The CDR3 covers 16 residues. In germline, CDR1 is DFQATT, CDR2 SNEGSKA (reference sequence). V gave up 2 bases and J gave up 0 bases, with 14 bases separating them. The CDR3 DNA reads TGCAGTGCTAGATATCCCCTCCATAGCTCCTACAATGAGCAGTTCTTC. Encoded protein: CSARYPLHSSYNEQFF.

This clone was counted ten times or more. The V gene is TRBV6-1, the J gene TRBJ1-3, with TRBD1 matching over 9 bases. The ends lost 11 bases at V and 0 bases at J; junction bases unmatched: 8. The length of the CDR3 is 15 residues. Germline lookup yields CDR1 MNHNS and CDR2 SASEGT. The CDR3 DNA sequence: TGTGCCGCAAGCAGGGGACAGGGCTCTGGAAACACCATATATTTT. Protein: CAASRGQGSGNTIYF.

This clone occurred many times. The chain combines TRBV20-1 with TRBJ1-5; TRBD1 matches 7 bases. Germline CDR1 reads DFQATT; CDR2 reads SNEGSKA (reference sequence). V trimming: 2 bases; J trimming: 4 bases; junction bases outside the gene matches: 5. The CDR3 length is 14 residues. CDR3 bases: TGCAGTGCTAGATCCCGGGACAGAAATCAGCCCCAGCATTTT. Translation: CSARSRDRNQPQHF.

Many counts were recorded for this clone. The chain is built from TRBV19 and TRBJ1-2; D possibly corresponds to TRBD1 (6 bases). In germline, CDR1 is LNHDA, CDR2 SQIVND (reference sequence). The CDR3 is made up of 15 amino acids. The germline V and J ends were trimmed by 7 bases and 0 bases, with 15 bases remaining between them. The CDR3 protein is CASIPTGTTNYGYTF. The CDR3 DNA follows: TGTGCCAGTATCCCGACAGGAACTACTAACTATGGCTACACCTTC.

This clone came up many times. The chain joins TRBV7-9 to TRBJ2-2, with TRBD1 matching over 10 bases. Germline lookup yields CDR1 SEHNR and CDR2 FQNEAQ (reference sequence). CDR3 length equals 15 residues. V lost 5 bases and J lost 4; bases outside the gene matches: 4. Here the CDR3 DNA reads TGTGCCAGCAGCAGAGGACAGGGGGGCACCGGGGAGCTGTTTTTT. Its protein product is CASSRGQGGTGELFF.

A word on this clone: At one end the junction does not follow the germline gene, possibly because of a read error. The chain is built from TRBV6-1 and TRBJ2-2, with D possibly TRBD2 on 5 matching bases. CDR1 MNHNS and CDR2 SASEGT come from the germline V gene. The CDR3 is 15 residues long. CDR3 protein: CASSRRRANTVELFF. CDR3 in DNA: TGTGCCAGCAGCCGGAGGCGGGCTAACACCGTGGAGCTGTTTTTT.

A remark on this clone: A much larger clone differs by one base, so this may be a read error. V and J are TRBV14 and TRBJ1-1; the D is unclear. This CDR3 spans 14 amino acids. Germline-derived CDR1 and CDR2 are SGHDN and FVKESK. CDR3: CAGSQILGEIEAFF. The CDR3, as DNA: TGTGCCGGCAGCCAAATTCTAGGTGAGATTGAAGCTTTCTTT.

This clone was detected many times. This chain connects TRBV4-3 to TRBJ2-7, with TRBD2 identical over 10 bases. The CDR3 sequence is 15 residues long. Germline V gene lookup returns CDR1 LGHNA and CDR2 YSLEER. With 4 bases clipped from V and 3 bases from J, the junction kept 6 bases outside the gene matches. CDR3 nucleotide sequence: TGCGCCAGCAGCCGATCGACTAGCGGGTTCTACGAGCAGTACTTC. Translation gives CASSRSTSGFYEQYF.

This clone was seen repeatedly, ten times or more. The chain joins TRBV12-3 or TRBV12-4 to TRBJ2-7, with 8 bases matching TRBD1. This CDR3 has 13 amino acids. The junction had 6 bases not matched to a gene; V was cut back by 8 bases and J by 3 bases. The CDR3 DNA is TGTGCCAGCTTAGGGACAGGATTCTACGAGCAGTACTTC. Translated, it gives CASLGTGFYEQYF.

This clone came up a few times. V and J are TRBV6-1 and TRBJ2-7; D remains unclear. Trimming removed 7 bases at V and 1 base at J, with 14 bases between. Looked up from germline, CDR1 is MNHNS and CDR2 is SASEGT. CDR3 length equals 14 residues. The CDR3 protein is CASIADVGSYEQYV. DNA of the CDR3: TGTGCCAGCATTGCGGACGTTGGGTCCTACGAGCAGTACGTC.

Remarks on this clone: This may come from a read error, since a much larger clone is one base off. The rearrangement joins TRBV29-1 to TRBJ1-1; D possibly corresponds to TRBD1 (6 bases). This CDR3 contains 11 residues. The V gene's germline CDR1 is SQVTM and CDR2 ANQGSEA. The CDR3 loop is CIVVTGSEAFF. In DNA, the CDR3 is TGCATCGTTGTCACAGGGAGTGAAGCTTTCTTT.

This clone was seen ten or more times. This chain links TRBV7-2 with TRBJ1-6; D is possibly TRBD1 (6 bases). Trimming shortened V by 5 bases and J by 8 bases, and 13 bases separated the two germline ends. This CDR3 contains 14 residues. CDR1 SGHTA and CDR2 FQGNSA come from the germline V gene. The CDR3 region has the DNA TGTGCCAGCAGCGTGACAGGTCCTTATTCACCCCTCCACTTT. Protein sequence: CASSVTGPYSPLHF.

This clone was observed at least ten times. A much larger clone differs from this one at a single base, so this may be a read error. In DNA form, the CDR3 reads TGTGCCAGCAGCCTACAAGAGACCCAGTACTTC. It codes for CASSLQETQYF. The chain carries TRBV3-1 and TRBJ2-5; D unclear. In germline, CDR1 is LGHDT, CDR2 YNNKEL (reference sequence). V lost 4 bases, J lost 2 bases, and 2 bases lay in between. This CDR3 has 11 residues.

This clone occurred many times. The chain joins TRBV6-1 to TRBJ1-6; TRBD1 agrees at 7 bases. V shed 7 bases, J shed 3 bases, and the junction held 3 bases outside the gene matches. CDR1 is MNHNS and CDR2 is SASEGT in the germline V gene. This CDR3 region has 14 residues. The CDR3 sequence: CASKNRGYNSPLHF. As DNA, the CDR3 is TGTGCCAGCAAAAACAGGGGCTATAATTCACCCCTCCACTTT.

Comments on this clone: This clone may be a read error of a much larger clone one base away. This sequence joins TRBV9 and TRBJ1-4; no firm D call. Germline V CDR1 and CDR2: SGDLS, YYNGEE. This CDR3 region has 15 residues. The CDR3 loop reads CARSTTGTTNEKLFF. The CDR3 coding sequence is TGTGCCCGCAGCACAACGGGCACAACTAATGAAAAACTGTTTTTT.

This clone was seen many times. V and J are TRBV4-2 and TRBJ1-4, with D tentatively TRBD1 (6 bases). There are 18 residues in the CDR3. Trimming shortened V by 0 bases and J by 1 base, and 15 bases separated the two germline ends. Germline CDR1 LGHNA, CDR2 YNFKEQ. The CDR3 here is CASSQEKGQGITNEKLFF. The CDR3 DNA reads as TGTGCCAGCAGCCAAGAAAAGGGGCAGGGGATAACTAATGAAAAACTGTTTTTT.

The table lists this clone with many counts. This chain connects TRBV6-1 to TRBJ2-5; D possibly corresponds to TRBD2 (6 bases). The V gene's germline CDR1 is MNHNS and CDR2 SASEGT. V was clipped by 2 bases and J by 1 base, with 8 bases between them. The CDR3 has 14 amino acids. The CDR3 loop reads CASSENGGQETQYF. CDR3 sequence (DNA): TGTGCCAGCAGTGAAAACGGGGGCCAAGAGACCCAGTACTTC.

The sample holds many counts of this clone. The V gene is TRBV30, the J gene TRBJ2-5, with a possible D match to TRBD2 (5 bases). V was clipped by 5 bases and J by 1 base, with 8 bases between them. Germline V lookup: CDR1 GTSNPN, CDR2 SVGIG (reference sequence). This CDR3 has 12 residues. The CDR3, as DNA: TGTGCCTGGGCGGGCTCCCAAGAGACCCAGTACTTC. Amino acid sequence: CAWAGSQETQYF. Full variable domain (rest looked up from reference TRBV30 and TRBJ2-5): SQTIHQWPATLVQPVGSPLSLECTVEGTSNPNLYWYRQAAGRGLQLLFYSVGIGQISSEVPQNLSASRPQDRQFILSSKKLLLSDSGFYLCAWAGSQETQYFGPGTRLLVL.

The chain joins TRBV30 to TRBJ2-7; the D call may be TRBD1 or TRBD2 (5 bases each). The CDR3 is 13 amino acids. CDR1 and CDR2 from the germline V gene are GTSNPN and SVGIG (reference sequence). V lost 0 bases to trimming and J lost 4 bases, with 10 bases between them. CDR3 sequence: CAWSVPGTYEQYF. The CDR3 DNA reads TGTGCCTGGAGTGTACCTGGGACGTACGAGCAGTACTTC.